This T cell receptor (beta chain) was recorded in a study of CD8+ T cells in alopecia areata. Study-wide context: Treated patients were given 5 to 10 mg oral tofacitinib twice daily.

This CDR3 has 12 residues. Germline lookup yields CDR1 MGHRA and CDR2 YSYEKL. V dropped 0 bases and J dropped 2 bases, with 1 base sitting between them. Study-wide results and limits: The study found that many expanded lesional clones persisted in scalp and blood during tofacitinib.

Noted treatment: oral pan-JAK inhibitor, 5-10 mg twice daily. Extracted RNA was reverse transcribed, and the resulting cDNA served as sequencing template. The data were produced by immunoSEQ multiplex PCR, yet TCRdb's version contains in-frame clones alone and is incomplete. The repertoire holds about 270,000 clones, with 60% as singletons. In regard to this clone: Its antigen is unidentified.

The chain joins TRBV4-1 to TRBJ1-2; D gene unclear. The TCR comes from a human donor with alopecia areata. The starting material was CD4+ T cells sorted from blood, obtained between weeks 51 and 52, from a patient treated with tofacitinib. The DNA of the CDR3 is TGCGCCAGCAGCCAAGAAAACTATGGCTACACCTTC. Translation gives CASSQENYGYTF.